Presented here are 9 T cell receptor beta chains from one specimen sequenced in a study of radiotherapy plus CTLA-4 blockade in lung cancer. TCRdb keeps only in-frame clones here, not all; method: immunoSEQ multiplex PCR. Seen here are 40,000 to 50,000 clones, around 75% observed once, and the top ten hold 9.8%. This specimen was peripheral blood, taken from a patient treated with radiotherapy plus ipilimumab. The receptors come from a human donor with non-small cell lung cancer who had stable disease on radiotherapy plus ipilimumab.

The chain uses TRBV29-1 and TRBJ2-3; the match to TRBD1 covers 7 bases. The V and J ends lost 4 bases and 1 base, in that order; junction bases with no gene match: 8. Germline V CDR1 and CDR2: SQVTM, ANQGSEA. The CDR3 has 15 amino acids. The CDR3 DNA reads as TGCAGCGTTGGGACAGGCTCCCTTGGCACAGATACGCAGTATTTT. Amino acids: CSVGTGSLGTDTQYF.

In this sample, this clone turned up a few times. The gene calls are TRBV5-1 and TRBJ1-6; no definite D call. Trimming left V 3 bases short and J 5 bases short, with 6 bases between. Germline CDR1 reads SGHRS; CDR2 reads YFSETQ. The CDR3 totals 13 residues. The CDR3 loop is CASSSTDNSPLHF. Written as DNA, the CDR3 is TGCGCCAGCAGCTCTACAGATAATTCACCCCTCCACTTT.

V usage is TRBV9 and J usage is TRBJ1-2, with 7 bases lining up with TRBD1. CDR1 and CDR2 (germline): SGDLS, YYNGEE. This CDR3 comprises 16 residues. With V trimmed by 6 bases and J by 4 bases, 15 bases remained unmatched. In DNA, the CDR3 is TGTGCCAGCACTCGTAGCTCACAGGGGAAACGCTATGGCTACACCTTC. Amino acid sequence: CASTRSSQGKRYGYTF.

The V and J genes are TRBV6-6 and TRBJ1-1; the D gene is possibly TRBD1 (5 bases). V lost 11 bases to trimming and J lost 0 bases, with 13 bases between them. Germline CDR1 and CDR2: MNHNY and SVGAGI (reference sequence). The CDR3 covers 13 residues. The CDR3 is CAGIRQMNTEAFF. Here the CDR3 DNA reads TGTGCCGGGATAAGACAGATGAACACTGAAGCTTTCTTT.

The chain links TRBV5-1 to TRBJ2-4; 8 positions agree with TRBD2. Germline V gene sequence: CDR1 SGHRS, CDR2 YFSETQ. After removal of 0 bases from V and 10 bases from J, the junction contained 6 bases not matched to a gene. This CDR3 contains 14 residues. The CDR3 nucleotides read TGCGCCAGCAGCTTGGAGACGGGGGGGAGTATTCAGTACTTC. Its translation is CASSLETGGSIQYF.

The rearrangement links TRBV18 to TRBJ1-5, with 11 bases that match TRBD1. The V segment lost 1 base and the J segment 6 bases; nucleotides outside the gene matches: 2. From germline, CDR1 is KGHSH and CDR2 LQKENI. The CDR3 runs to 15 residues. CDR3 loop: CASSPRGQGGQPQHF. The CDR3 DNA reads TGTGCCAGCTCACCACGGGGACAGGGGGGTCAGCCCCAGCATTTT.

This chain uses TRBV2 with TRBJ1-5; no reliable D call. V dropped 10 bases and J dropped 2 bases, with 9 bases sitting between them. Germline V lookup: CDR1 SNHLY, CDR2 FYNNEI. The CDR3 covers 12 residues. CDR3 bases: TGTGCCACCTCGGTGGGCAATCAGCCCCAGCATTTT. This codes for CATSVGNQPQHF. Full variable domain (outside the CDR3, taken from reference TRBV2 and TRBJ1-5): EPEVTQTPSHQVTQMGQEVILRCVPISNHLYFYWYRQILGQKVEFLVSFYNNEISEKSEIFDDQFSVERPDGSNFTLKIRSTKLEDSAMYFCATSVGNQPQHFGDGTRLSIL.

This rearrangement joins TRBV25-1 to TRBJ2-1; D possibly corresponds to TRBD1 (5 bases). Germline lookup yields CDR1 MGHDK and CDR2 SYGVNS. V was trimmed by 2 bases and J by 5 bases, leaving 13 bases between them. CDR3 length: 15 amino acids. In nucleotides, the CDR3 is TGTGCCAGCAGTGAAGTTGGGGCTTGGGACAATGAGCAGTTCTTC. Protein: CASSEVGAWDNEQFF.

The rearrangement joins TRBV14 to TRBJ2-7, with TRBD2 identical over 7 bases. Trimming cost V 8 bases and J 3 bases; bases outside gene matches: 7. Germline loops: CDR1 SGHDN, CDR2 FVKESK. CDR3 size: 13 residues. CDR3 sequence (DNA): TGTGCCAGCCGAGCGGGACGGTACTACGAGCAGTACTTC. This codes for CASRAGRYYEQYF. Based on the CDR3 plus reference TRBV14 and TRBJ2-7, the full variable domain is EAGVTQFPSHSVIEKGQTVTLRCDPISGHDNLYWYRRVMGKEIKFLLHFVKESKQDESGMPNNRFLAERTGGTYSTLKVQPAELEDSGVYFCASRAGRYYEQYFGPGTRLTVT.